This TCR beta chain was obtained from a study of cytomegalovirus exposure and HLA in healthy donors (dated by TCRdb to 2017 to 2019). In terms of the full investigation: In an earlier analysis of approximately 500 of the donors, 250 to 350 Gb of sequence data and approximately 100 million unique TCR beta sequences from about 190 million T cells were reported. An early release covering just under 650 HLA-typed donors comprised about 320 gigabases of sequencing data and about 90 million unique TCR sequences. Of the 300 to 500 genotyped donors, roughly 80% were placed in the genetic ancestry cluster associated with self-reported Caucasian donors. The study aimed to test whether cataloging public T cell receptors could reveal signatures of past pathogen exposure. Using immunosequencing, the study profiled T cell repertoires from approximately 700 subjects and related those repertoires to cytomegalovirus serostatus. In addition to the first cohort of roughly 700 subjects, a separate validation cohort of 120 different subjects was used. High-throughput TCR immunosequencing, statistical association of individual TCRs with disease status, and machine learning were combined to predict cytomegalovirus infection status. In a later analysis, previously published TCR beta repertoires from roughly 710 donors were re-analyzed and high-resolution HLA genotyping was added so that TCR occurrence patterns could be studied. Rather than using new phenotypic data, the later analysis identified candidate immune exposures from TCR beta sequences and from how often those sequences occurred across donors. An earlier analysis of fewer than 700 of the donors applied high-throughput TCR beta sequencing to assess whether each TCR beta V gene segment acted as functional or pseudogenic. Donor age, sex, ethnicity and CMV serostatus were compiled alongside the repertoire data. In a later genetic analysis, genome-wide SNP genotypes for about 65% of the 666 donors were used, and that subset was treated as a discovery cohort. All discovery cohort repertoires had been generated using a single sequencing platform. HLA typing covered class I and class II loci at four-digit resolution. The number of typed donors differed by locus: 629-630 for A, B, C, DRB1 and DQB1; 522 for DQA1; around 610 for DPA1; and 400 to 480 for DPB1. Roughly five DR-DQ haplotypes were treated as single units for association and clustering because of strong linkage in the cohort. Among roughly 400 genotyped donors of the cohort, an average of about 240,000 unique TCR beta nucleotide sequences was sequenced per donor, of which about 19% were non-productive.

The germline V gene provides CDR1 SGHRS and CDR2 YFSETQ. Including the terminal cysteine and phenylalanine, the CDR3 comprises 15 residues. The retained sequence is limited to the CDR3, 45 bases, with the frame set at the first base. From V the trimming removes 4 bases and from J it removes 1 base, while the gene matches leave 6 bases of the junction unaccounted for. The paper as a whole reports these results and caveats: In an earlier analysis of some 500 of the donors, most TCR beta V segments were observed in productive rearrangements about 90% or about 30% of the time, broadly matching IMGT annotations. CMV serostatus was the only immune exposure information available for the cohort. An association between a missense DCLRE1C variant and V-gene and J-gene trimming of TCR beta chains was found in a later genetic analysis and replicated in an independent cohort. Because counts were too low, roughly 18 rarely observed V segments, including chromosome 9 orphons, were left out of the earlier analysis of a few hundred of the donors. The study gave a list of about 170 TCR beta chains associated with cytomegalovirus. Cytomegalovirus status was reported to be diagnosed by the classifier with high specificity and sensitivity in both the original and validation cohorts. Presence/absence analyses assumed roughly uniform sequencing depth across donors, an assumption that may not hold. According to a later analysis, parvovirus B19, influenza, CMV and Epstein-Barr virus appeared linked to several top co-occurrence clusters. Compared with the approximately 700-donor mean, donors in an Asian-associated ancestry cluster had fewer N-insertions in productive TCRs, according to a later genetic analysis. Some IMGT-functional V segments, including TRBV6-2 and TRBV6-3, could not be distinguished by the 87-base-pair reads and were therefore excluded. Most TCR sequences were seen in very few donors, while some public TCRs were found in many individuals. Assigning TCR associations to individual alleles was difficult when HLA alleles, especially DR and DQ, strongly co-occurred. According to a later analysis, TCR association rates differed among HLA loci, with DRB1 alleles showing the most associated TCRs and HLA-C alleles showing the fewest. At a false discovery rate of 0.05, a later analysis linked 15,000 to 20,000 TCR beta sequences to specific HLA alleles. A cluster of highly shared sequence variants was judged likely to be a technical artifact of the sequencing pipeline. Linkage disequilibrium might explain the correlated functional status among segregating V segments, but an unknown experimental factor could not be excluded. In a later analysis, most CMV-associated TCR beta chains were found to appear HLA-restricted, with HLA associations seemingly driven largely by CMV exposure. Compared with equally common non-associated chains, HLA-associated TCR beta chains in a later analysis were more clonally expanded and had lower generation probabilities. Because HLA typing was missing for some donors at each locus, association tests included only the typed subset. A further reported finding was that TCR beta sequences accurately predicted the HLA-A and HLA-B alleles for most subjects in the first cohort. The authors suggested that the approach could potentially be extended to other disease states and immunological phenotypes. A few of the identified cytomegalovirus-associated TCR beta chains were confirmed in vitro to be specific for cytomegalovirus antigens. The cohort was sequenced for TCR beta chains only, and without alpha or paired-chain data the features that could be detected were limited.

As regards this clone: This clone's antigen is unknown. There are no base qualities to consult, and no much larger clone falls within one base.

The cohort was made up of 500 to 850 healthy bone marrow donors. At the time of sampling, all cohort members were nominally healthy, though unrecorded immune exposures were likely present. The donor was CMV seronegative and belonged to the group of 350 or so seronegative cohort members. Each donor provided a peripheral blood sample, and peripheral blood mononuclear cells were used for TCR beta sequencing. Genomic DNA extraction from the blood cell samples was performed with the Qiagen DNeasy Blood Extraction Kit. Library method: the immunoSEQ multiplex PCR assay. The multiplex PCR relied on a mix of 60 forward primers for TCR Vbeta segments and 13 reverse primers for TCR Jbeta segments. The CDR3 region of rearranged TCR beta genes was amplified from genomic DNA with a multiplex PCR assay. The amplified TCR beta libraries were sequenced on the Illumina HiSeq System as 87-base-pair reads. On the study's bioinformatics: A later analysis counted tens of millions of unique TCR beta chains across the roughly 700 repertoires, and around 12 million of these chains were shared by at least two donors. To remove PCR and sequencing errors, raw reads were error-corrected and collapsed into unique sequences using a nearest-neighbor algorithm that merged closely related sequences. Alignment of CDR3 sequences to IMGT reference sequences was used to assign V, D and J gene segments. For a sequence to be retained, a match of at least six nucleotides was required to both a V gene segment and a J gene segment. Rearrangements were classified as productive when the CDR3 lacked stop codons and remained in frame with V and J, and all other rearrangements were classified as non-productive. CDR3 was defined according to IMGT convention as the region running from the second conserved V-encoded cysteine to the conserved J-encoded phenylalanine. Sequences without an unambiguous match to a single V gene segment were excluded from the earlier analysis of 450 to 650 of the donors. In an earlier analysis of 587 of the donors, V segments were called functional above 56.7% productive rearrangements and were called segregating when the between-donor standard deviation exceeded 5%. A statistical classification framework was built to diagnose cytomegalovirus status from the catalog of TCR beta chain sequences. A later analysis assigned V and J genes by comparing TCR nucleotide sequences with IMGT/GENE-DB human TR gene sequences. Using the TCRdist pipeline, a later analysis assigned CDR3 sequences along with most-parsimonious VDJ recombination scenarios. A later analysis defined each TCR beta chain by its CDR3 amino acid sequence plus V-gene family, and excluded reads lacking a unique V-gene family. A later analysis removed 592 highly shared, low-generation-probability nucleotide sequences to deal with suspected cross-contamination and a sequencing artifact. For each public chain, a later analysis derived a clonal expansion index from normalized ranks of inferred template counts within each repertoire. In a later analysis, generation probabilities were computed with a VDJ recombination model fitted to out-of-frame rearrangements, and the resulting probabilities were checked against IGoR. In a later analysis, TCR-TCR, TCR-HLA and TCR-CMV co-occurrence was scored with hypergeometric tests, and a repertoire-size bias correction was applied to TCR pairs. In a later analysis, false discovery rates were estimated by permuting HLA or CMV assignments 20 times. A later analysis grouped co-occurring TCRs with DBSCAN, adding TCRdist sequence similarity when clustering within HLA-allele-positive subsets. Repertoires with fewer than 30,000 or more than 120,000 public chains were left out of co-occurrence clustering, as were about five repertoires with anomalous nucleotide sharing. In its TCRdb copy, this immuneACCESS table keeps in-frame sequences only and misses some clones. Where compared with another copy, unresolved V genes explain less than half of these, and the others have no known cause. The V and J calls and clone size come from that table; D and trimming were worked out from the DNA. Recorded for this sample are about 110,000 clones; roughly 70% of them occurred a single time. The top ten clonotypes cover 0.85% to 0.9% of the sample.

Sequencing was performed on PBMCs. The chain uses TRBV5-1 and TRBJ1-1, and TRBD1 matches 8 of the central bases. The clonotype comes from a woman in her twenties or thirties in good health and CMV-seronegative. The CDR3 protein sequence reads: CASSLRTGTNTEAFF. In nucleotide form, the sequence is TGCGCCAGCAGCCTACGGACAGGGACGAACACTGAAGCTTTCTTT.